The 19 T cell receptor beta chains below come from one sample, sequenced in a study of Graves' ophthalmopathy and Graves' hyperthyroidism. Amplified TCR beta CDR3 regions were obtained using RNA transcripts as template. HTBI primers primed a first-round RT-PCR, and a second-round multiplex PCR followed. TCRdb re-analysed the multiplex PCR reads in MiXCR, keeping a single row per CDR3 protein. Of hundreds of thousands of distinct CDR3 sequences listed, approximately 40% are singletons. Sequencing input: peripheral blood. The receptors come from an adult man with Graves' ophthalmopathy.

This clonotype was seen ten or more times. The rearrangement uses TRBV9 and TRBJ1-2, with 10 nucleotides matching TRBD1. The germline V gene encodes CDR1 SGDLS and CDR2 YYNGEE. With 0 bases clipped from V and 5 bases from J, the junction kept 4 bases outside the gene matches. This CDR3 contains 15 residues. Written as DNA, the CDR3 is TGTGCCAGCAGCGTAGGGGACAGGGGCGAGTATGGCTACACCTTC. Residues: CASSVGDRGEYGYTF.

With regard to this clonotype: A read error may explain this, as a much larger clone is one base away. This chain connects TRBV4-3 to TRBJ2-7, with 7 bases fitting TRBD2. Germline-derived CDR1 and CDR2 are LGHNA and YSLEER. The CDR3 runs to 14 residues. V was pared by 0 bases and J by 5 bases, with 4 bases of the junction left unmatched. The CDR3 coding sequence is TGCGCCAGCAGCCAAGACAACGGGAGGAACGAGCAGTACGTC. Translated: CASSQDNGRNEQYV.

The chain recombines TRBV2 with TRBJ1-2; 7 bases match TRBD1. Germline V CDR1 and CDR2: SNHLY, FYNNEI. This CDR3 comprises 15 residues. With V trimmed by 5 bases and J by 4 bases, 10 bases remained unmatched. The DNA of the CDR3 is TGTGCCAGCAGTTACCGGGACAGTACCTTCTATGGCTACACCTTC. Translating it yields CASSYRDSTFYGYTF.

As regards this clonotype: Relative to the germline gene, one junction end is altered; a read error may explain this. The chain links TRBV10-3 to TRBJ1-4, with TRBD1 as a possible D gene (6 bases). Germline CDR1 and CDR2: ENHRY and SYGVKD. The CDR3 runs 15 residues. The CDR3 DNA sequence: TGTGCCAGCAGTTACTCGACAGGTCAAAATGAAAAACTGTTTTTT. It yields the protein CASSYSTGQNEKLFF.

The CDR3 here is CASRPGTGTSYEQYF. The CDR3 bases are TGTGCCAGCAGGCCCGGGACAGGGACCTCCTACGAGCAGTACTTC. The gene calls are TRBV6-1 and TRBJ2-7; 9 bases map to TRBD1. Germline V gives CDR1 MNHNS, CDR2 SASEGT. The CDR3 spans 15 residues. V was clipped by 6 bases and J by 0 bases; unmatched bases: 6.

In the case of this clonotype: The junction departs from the called germline gene at one end, perhaps through a read error. CDR3 sequence reads: CASSERPGSSYEQYF. The CDR3, as DNA: TGTGCCAGCAGTGAACGTCCAGGGAGCTCCTACGAGCAGTACTTC. The genes are TRBV10-1 and TRBJ2-7; the D gene could be TRBD1 or TRBD2 (5 bases each). The CDR3 sequence is 15 residues long. CDR1 is WNHNN, CDR2 SYGVQD, per germline (reference sequence).

This rearrangement joins TRBV6-1 to TRBJ2-7, with TRBD1 identical over 8 bases. Germline V gives CDR1 MNHNS, CDR2 SASEGT. CDR3 length: 13 amino acids. The trim removed 8 bases at V and 5 bases at J, leaving 8 bases unmatched. The CDR3 here is CASGDRPHDEQYF. The DNA of the CDR3 is TGTGCCAGCGGGGACAGGCCCCATGACGAGCAGTACTTC.

This clonotype has just one count. Since a much larger clone is just one base distant, this may be a read error. This sequence joins TRBV7-9 and TRBJ1-2, with no clear D. In germline, CDR1 is SEHNR, CDR2 FQNEAQ (reference sequence). The CDR3 has 17 residues. In DNA form, the CDR3 reads TGTGCCAACAGCCCGATGGCCCGGGAAGGTCGCCTATATGGCTACACCTTC. Amino acids: CANSPMAREGRLYGYTF. The whole variable domain, remainder taken from reference TRBV7-9 and TRBJ1-2, is DTGVSQNPRHKITKRGQNVTFRCDPISEHNRLYWYRQTLGQGPEFLTYFQNEAQLEKSRLLSDRFSAERPKGSFSTLEIQRTEQGDSAMYLCANSPMAREGRLYGYTFGSGTRLTVV.

As concerns this clonotype: A junction boundary mismatches the germline segment, possibly from a read error. The rearrangement uses TRBV2 and TRBJ1-1; tentative D call: TRBD1 (6 bases). There are 14 residues in the CDR3. Germline V gene sequence: CDR1 SNHLY, CDR2 FYNNEI. This chain's CDR3 is CASSAGQRNAEAFF. The CDR3 bases are TGTGCCAGCAGCGCGGGACAAAGGAACGCTGAAGCTTTCTTT.

The sample holds a few counts of this clonotype. The V call is TRBV27, the J call TRBJ2-7, with D perhaps matching TRBD2 (5 bases). V gave up 6 bases and J gave up 1 base, with 13 bases separating them. The germline V gene has CDR1 MNHEY and CDR2 SMNVEV (reference sequence). This CDR3 has 14 residues. The CDR3 nucleotides read TGTGCCAGCAGCCACTTCGGGGATTCCTACGAGCAGTACTTC. It specifies CASSHFGDSYEQYF.

The chain employs TRBV9 and TRBJ1-2; no firm D call. With 4 bases removed from V and 4 bases from J, the gap between germline ends came to 11 bases. The CDR3 runs to 13 residues. CDR1 and CDR2 (germline): SGDLS, YYNGEE. The CDR3 region has the DNA TGTGCCAGCAGCCAAGGCCCTTTCTATGGCTACACCTTC. Translated, it gives CASSQGPFYGYTF.

This clonotype was detected only a few times. The rearrangement joins TRBV7-9 to TRBJ2-3; TRBD2 agrees at 7 bases. The CDR3 totals 13 residues. From germline, CDR1 is SEHNR and CDR2 FQNEAQ (reference sequence). The trim removed 4 bases at V and 11 bases at J, leaving 9 bases unmatched. In DNA, the CDR3 is TGTGCCAGCAGCTCCTCATTAGCGGGTGGGCAGTATTTT. Amino acid sequence: CASSSSLAGGQYF.

This chain links TRBV19 with TRBJ2-6, with D possibly being TRBD2 (6 bases). V lost 9 bases and J lost 10, with 22 bases in between. This CDR3 is 15 amino acids long. CDR1 and CDR2 from the germline V gene are LNHDA and SQIVND (reference sequence). CDR3 nucleotides: TGTGCCAGCGAACCCGGTCAGGAGGGTCCAAACGTCCTGACTTTC. The encoded protein is CASEPGQEGPNVLTF. The variable domain in full, with the rest retrieved from reference TRBV19 and TRBJ2-6, is DGGITQSPKYLFRKEGQNVTLSCEQNLNHDAMYWYRQDPGQGLRLIYYSQIVNDFQKGDIAEGYSVSREKKESFPLTVTSAQKNPTAFYLCASEPGQEGPNVLTFGAGSRLTVL.

For this clonotype: Just one base apart from a much larger clone, this may be a read error. The chain joins TRBV19 to TRBJ2-2, with a weak D call TRBD1 (6 bases). Deletions cut 5 bases from V and 5 bases from J, with 18 bases between. The germline gives CDR1 LNHDA, CDR2 SQIVND (reference sequence). The CDR3 covers 16 residues. The CDR3 spells CASSSSVPRGTGELFF. The CDR3 region has the DNA TGTGCCAGTAGTTCATCCGTCCCCAGGGGTACCGGGGAGCTGTTTTTT.

About this clonotype: The junction differs from germline at one of its ends, possibly a read error. The CDR3 DNA follows: TGCGCCAGCAGCCAAGATCCATGGGAGACCCAGTACTTC. It codes for CASSQDPWETQYF. The chain carries TRBV7-9 and TRBJ2-5; D unclear. The CDR3 runs 13 residues. From germline, CDR1 is SEHNR and CDR2 FQNEAQ (reference sequence).

Turning to this clonotype: A much larger clonotype is one base distant, so this may be a read error. The CDR3 carries no conserved terminal phenylalanine or tryptophan, so it likely arises from a read error. CDR3 bases: TGTGCCAGCAGCCATCCGGGTCAGGGGTCGGAGACCCAGTACTAC. Its translation is CASSHPGQGSETQYY. This chain joins TRBV7-2 and TRBJ2-5; TRBD1 might be the D (6 bases). The V gene lost 5 bases and the J gene lost 5 bases, with 18 bases spanning the gap. This CDR3 spans 15 amino acids. Per the germline V gene, CDR1 is SGHTA and CDR2 is FQGNSA.

This clonotype was detected many times. The V call is TRBV6-1, the J call TRBJ1-2, with 10 bases matching TRBD1. The CDR3 length is 15 residues. Germline CDR1 and CDR2: MNHNS and SASEGT. V dropped 1 base and J dropped 4; count of bases not matched to a gene: 3. The CDR3 coding sequence is TGTGCCAGCAGTGAAGGGACAGGGGGAGGCTATGGCTACACCTTC. It specifies CASSEGTGGGYGYTF.

This clonotype was seen only once. Germline and junction disagree at one end, which may indicate a read error. V usage is TRBV10-3 and J usage is TRBJ2-7; 9 bases fit TRBD1. CDR3 length equals 13 residues. CDR1 ENHRY and CDR2 SYGVKD come from the germline V gene. This CDR3 reads CATRTGEDYKQYF. The CDR3 bases are TGTGCCACCAGGACAGGGGAGGACTACAAGCAGTACTTC.

This clonotype has a handful of counts. This sequence joins TRBV11-2 and TRBJ2-5, with D perhaps matching TRBD1 (6 bases). Trimming stripped 5 bases from V and 4 bases from J, with 14 bases between. This CDR3 spans 14 amino acids. The V gene's germline CDR1 is SGHAT and CDR2 FQNNGV. CDR3 bases: TGTGCCAGCAGCACAGGGTACGGTCGAGAGACCCAGTACTTC. Protein: CASSTGYGRETQYF.